This TCR beta chain was observed in a study of vaccination and CD4 T cells after COVID-19. Overall study: SARS-CoV-2, HCoV-NL63, HCoV-OC43 and HCoV-229E supplied the overlapping spike peptides used to stimulate cells. Cultures that served as controls received a CEFX pool, an HIV-1 Nef pool, or no peptide.

Concerning this clonotype: Its antigen is unknown.

Germline V lookup: CDR1 SNHLY, CDR2 FYNNEI. V was pared by 3 bases and J by 2 bases, with 13 bases between. This CDR3 region has 15 residues. Treatment specified: roughly 11-day PBMC culture with coronavirus spike peptide pools or control peptides (ViraFEST assay). From the unexposed donor, CD4+ T cells were collected ahead of the COVID-19 pandemic (2011-2018). For ViraFEST, peptide pools expanded antigen-specific T cells, after which the TCRs were sequenced. The Oncomine TCR Beta short-read assay sequenced DNA from cultured CD4+ T cells. TCRdb recomputed calls from the PCR reads with MiXCR, one row per CDR3 protein. The sample carries about 7,800 distinct CDR3 sequences, 30% to 45% recorded once.

The receptor comes from a human donor in good health. V gene TRBV2 combines with J gene TRBJ2-5, with a tentative D call TRBD2 (7 bases). The sequencing sample was made of CD4+ T cells from blood, cultured in vitro. CDR3 loop: CASSDDGGQQETQYF. For the CDR3, the DNA is TGTGCCAGCAGTGACGACGGGGGGCAACAAGAGACCCAGTACTTC.